This T cell receptor (beta chain) was observed in a study of early T cells in non-severe SARS-CoV-2 infection. This clonotype occurred a few times. J was trimmed by 2 bases and V by 2 bases; bases with no gene match: 4. Germline V gives CDR1 DFQATT, CDR2 SNEGSKA (reference sequence). The CDR3 contains 16 residues. TCRdb itself ran the 5' RACE reads through MiXCR, one entry per CDR3 protein. The profile covers about 49,000 distinct CDR3 sequences, with under 7.5% appearing a single time and 2.8% taken by the ten largest. Sequences were derived from whole blood, sampled at baseline. The sequence was obtained from an adult who was a healthcare worker with PCR-confirmed SARS-CoV-2 infection or an uninfected control (not recorded which). V usage is TRBV20-1 and J usage is TRBJ2-1, with TRBD2 matching over 12 bases. In DNA, the CDR3 is TGCAGTGCTAGACCCGGACTAGCGGGGACCTACAATGAGCAGTTCTTC. Protein: CSARPGLAGTYNEQFF.